This is a list of T cell receptor beta chains from one sample in a study of beta chain features in type 1 diabetes. Data came from immunoSEQ multiplex PCR; TCRdb stores just in-frame clones and leaves some out. The sample yields roughly 290,000 clones, over 12% seen once. Sequencing input: naive CD4+ T cells from blood. Source of these receptors: a man between 18 and 35 years old with type 1 diabetes. CDR3s include the opening cysteine and the closing phenylalanine or tryptophan. D genes are given only for firm matches. The size field is filled for only some rows; it gives once, few, many or a size class.

CDR3 length: 12
clone size: -
J gene: TRBJ1-2
D gene: -
V gene: TRBV28
CDR3 protein: CASGSTGYGYTF
CDR3 DNA: TGTGCCAGCGGATCGACTGGCTATGGCTACACCTTC

CDR3 length: 16
clone size: few
J gene: TRBJ2-7
D gene: TRBD2
V gene: TRBV5-1
CDR3 protein: CASSTTSGGFSYEQYF
CDR3 DNA: TGCGCCAGCAGCACAACTAGCGGGGGGTTCTCCTACGAGCAGTACTTC

CDR3 length: 14
clone size: few
J gene: TRBJ2-3
D gene: TRBD1
V gene: TRBV5-4
CDR3 protein: CASSGQGASDTQYF
CDR3 DNA: TGTGCCAGCAGCGGACAGGGGGCATCAGATACGCAGTATTTT

CDR3 length: 16
clone size: few
J gene: TRBJ1-5
D gene: TRBD1
V gene: TRBV18
CDR3 protein: CASSRWDSLSNQPQHF
CDR3 DNA: TGTGCCAGCTCACGATGGGACAGCCTCAGCAATCAGCCCCAGCATTTT

CDR3 length: 13
clone size: -
J gene: TRBJ2-1
D gene: -
V gene: TRBV6-4
CDR3 protein: CASSEGLHNEQFF
CDR3 DNA: TGTGCCAGCAGTGAAGGACTACACAATGAGCAGTTCTTC

CDR3 length: 13
clone size: few
J gene: TRBJ1-5
D gene: TRBD1
V gene: TRBV7-2
CDR3 protein: CASTSTGGMPQHF
CDR3 DNA: TGTGCCAGCACCTCGACAGGGGGTATGCCCCAGCATTTT

CDR3 length: 13
clone size: -
J gene: TRBJ1-1
D gene: TRBD1
V gene: TRBV29-1
CDR3 protein: CSGQTGVGTEAFF
CDR3 DNA: TGCAGCGGCCAGACAGGGGTCGGCACTGAAGCTTTCTTT

CDR3 length: 18
clone size: -
J gene: TRBJ1-5
D gene: -
V gene: TRBV28
CDR3 protein: CASSAGGWTVDSNQPQHF
CDR3 DNA: TGTGCCAGCAGTGCCGGCGGGTGGACTGTCGATAGCAATCAGCCCCAGCATTTT

CDR3 length: 13
clone size: -
J gene: TRBJ2-7
D gene: -
V gene: TRBV27
CDR3 protein: CASSLSSGNEQYF
CDR3 DNA: TGTGCCAGCAGTTTATCATCAGGGAACGAGCAGTACTTC

CDR3 length: 16
clone size: -
J gene: TRBJ1-4
D gene: -
V gene: TRBV18
CDR3 protein: CASSPYGPRGGEKLFF
CDR3 DNA: TGTGCCAGCTCACCCTATGGACCTAGGGGGGGTGAAAAACTGTTTTTT

CDR3 length: 14
clone size: -
J gene: TRBJ1-1
D gene: TRBD1
V gene: TRBV28
CDR3 protein: CASRSGQGGTEAFF
CDR3 DNA: TGTGCCAGCAGATCAGGACAGGGAGGGACTGAAGCTTTCTTT

CDR3 length: 10
clone size: -
J gene: TRBJ2-1
D gene: -
V gene: TRBV20-1
CDR3 protein: CSARLQAEFF
CDR3 DNA: TGCAGTGCTAGACTTCAAGCCGAGTTCTTC

CDR3 length: 13
clone size: -
J gene: TRBJ1-5
D gene: -
V gene: TRBV5-1
CDR3 protein: CASSSTGDQPQHF
CDR3 DNA: TGCGCCAGCAGCTCCACGGGGGATCAGCCCCAGCATTTT

CDR3 length: 16
clone size: -
J gene: TRBJ2-1
D gene: TRBD2
V gene: TRBV9
CDR3 protein: CASSARTSGEYNEQFF
CDR3 DNA: TGTGCCAGCAGCGCACGGACTAGCGGGGAGTACAATGAGCAGTTCTTC

CDR3 length: 13
clone size: -
J gene: TRBJ1-3
D gene: -
V gene: TRBV29-1
CDR3 protein: CSVQGYSGNTIYF
CDR3 DNA: TGCAGCGTCCAGGGTTATTCTGGAAACACCATATATTTT